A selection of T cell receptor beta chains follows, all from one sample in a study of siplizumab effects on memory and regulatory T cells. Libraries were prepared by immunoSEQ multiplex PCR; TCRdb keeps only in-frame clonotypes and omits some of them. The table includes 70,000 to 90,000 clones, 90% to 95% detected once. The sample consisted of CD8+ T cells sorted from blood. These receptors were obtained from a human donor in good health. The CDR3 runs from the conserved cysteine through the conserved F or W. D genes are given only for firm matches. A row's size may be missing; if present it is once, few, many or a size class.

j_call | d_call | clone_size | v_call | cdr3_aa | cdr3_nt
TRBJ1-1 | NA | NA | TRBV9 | CASSVGGTELLNTEAFF | TGTGCCAGCAGCGTAGGTGGGACCGAACTCTTGAACACTGAAGCTTTCTTT
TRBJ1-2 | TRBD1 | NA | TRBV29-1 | CSGQGAPNYGYTF | TGCAGCGGACAGGGGGCTCCTAACTATGGCTACACCTTC
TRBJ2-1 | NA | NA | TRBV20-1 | CSADYYNEQFF | TGCAGTGCCGACTATTACAATGAGCAGTTCTTC
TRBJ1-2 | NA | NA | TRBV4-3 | CASSQDSPDVNYGYTF | TGCGCCAGCAGCCAAGACTCTCCCGATGTCAACTATGGCTACACCTTC
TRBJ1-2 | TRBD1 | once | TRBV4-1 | CASSQDGTGINYGYTF | TGCGCCAGCAGCCAGGACGGGACAGGGATCAACTATGGCTACACCTTC
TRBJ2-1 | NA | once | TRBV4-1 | CASSQAGDNEQFF | TGCGCCAGCAGCCAAGCAGGAGACAATGAGCAGTTCTTC
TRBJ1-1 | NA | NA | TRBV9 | CASSPGPGEAFF | TGTGCCAGCAGTCCCGGTCCAGGGGAGGCTTTCTTT
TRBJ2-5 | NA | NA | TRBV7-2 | CASSFGGPQETQYF | TGTGCCAGCAGCTTCGGGGGGCCTCAAGAGACCCAGTACTTC
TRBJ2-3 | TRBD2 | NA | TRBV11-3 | CASSTGLAADTQYF | TGTGCCAGCAGCACGGGACTAGCGGCAGATACGCAGTATTTT
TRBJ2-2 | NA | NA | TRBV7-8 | CASSLGGVQLSGHTGELFF | TGTGCCAGCAGCTTAGGGGGAGTTCAGCTGTCGGGACACACCGGGGAGCTGTTTTTT
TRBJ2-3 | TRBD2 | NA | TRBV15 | CATSRTSGGRVDTQYF | TGTGCCACCAGCAGGACTAGCGGGGGGCGGGTAGATACGCAGTATTTT
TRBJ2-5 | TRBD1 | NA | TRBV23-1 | CASTRDRGGETQYF | TGCGCCAGCACCCGGGACAGGGGGGGGGAGACCCAGTACTTC
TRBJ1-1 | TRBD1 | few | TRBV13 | CASSSPTGGLTEAFF | TGTGCCAGCAGCTCCCCAACAGGGGGCCTAACTGAAGCTTTCTTT
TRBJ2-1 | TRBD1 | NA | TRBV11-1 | CASSNWGQVGNEQFF | TGTGCCAGCAGCAATTGGGGACAGGTTGGCAATGAGCAGTTCTTC
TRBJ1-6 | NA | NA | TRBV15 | CATSRDMGDSSPLHF | TGTGCCACCAGCAGAGATATGGGGGACTCTTCACCCCTCCACTTT
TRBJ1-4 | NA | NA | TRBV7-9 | CASSLAEYADLEKLFF | TGTGCCAGCAGCTTAGCGGAGTACGCTGATTTGGAAAAACTGTTTTTT
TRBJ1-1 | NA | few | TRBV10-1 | CASSESRGVTEAFF | TGCGCCAGCAGTGAGTCCCGGGGGGTCACTGAAGCTTTCTTT
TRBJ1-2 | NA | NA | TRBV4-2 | CASSVGSYGYTF | TGTGCCAGCAGCGTTGGCAGCTATGGCTACACCTTC
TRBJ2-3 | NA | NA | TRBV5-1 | CASSLRYGVRPADTQYF | TGCGCCAGCAGCTTGAGGTACGGAGTAAGACCAGCAGATACGCAGTATTTT
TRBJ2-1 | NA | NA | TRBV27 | CASSFGVDEQFF | TGTGCCAGCAGTTTTGGGGTCGATGAGCAGTTCTTC
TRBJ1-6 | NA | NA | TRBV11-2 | CASSPGAGVSPLHF | TGTGCCAGCAGCCCGGGGGCGGGGGTCTCACCCCTCCACTTT
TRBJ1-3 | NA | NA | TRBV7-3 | CASSPGGNTIYF | TGTGCCAGCAGCCCCGGGGGAAACACCATATATTTT
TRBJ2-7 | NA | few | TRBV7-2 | CASSLTGLGQYF | TGTGCCAGCAGCCTGACAGGCCTAGGGCAGTACTTC
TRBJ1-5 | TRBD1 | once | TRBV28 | CATIQGLWQPQHF | TGTGCCACTATACAGGGGCTATGGCAGCCCCAGCATTTT
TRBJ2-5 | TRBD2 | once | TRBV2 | CASTPGGAETQYF | TGTGCCAGCACCCCCGGGGGGGCAGAGACCCAGTACTTC
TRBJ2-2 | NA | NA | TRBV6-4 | CASRDRLTGELFF | TGTGCCAGCAGGGACAGACTCACCGGGGAGCTGTTTTTT
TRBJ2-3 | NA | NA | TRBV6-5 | CASRSSTDTQYF | TGTGCCAGTAGGTCCAGCACAGATACGCAGTATTTT
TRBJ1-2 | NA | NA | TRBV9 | CASSVGGTELNYGYTF | TGTGCCAGCAGCGTAGGGGGGACTGAGCTTAACTATGGCTACACCTTC
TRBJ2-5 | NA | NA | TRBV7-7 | CASSLEWGGETQYF | TGTGCCAGCAGCTTAGAATGGGGTGGGGAGACCCAGTACTTC
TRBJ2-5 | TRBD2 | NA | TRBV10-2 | CASSPRTSGRTQYF | TGCGCCAGCAGCCCTAGGACTAGCGGGAGGACCCAGTACTTC
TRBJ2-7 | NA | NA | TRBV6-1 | CASSDFEQYF | TGTGCCAGCAGTGATTTTGAGCAGTACTTC
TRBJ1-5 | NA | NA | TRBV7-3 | CASSLNRGMANQPQHF | TGTGCCAGCAGCTTAAATCGGGGGATGGCCAATCAGCCCCAGCATTTT
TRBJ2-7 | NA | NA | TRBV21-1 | CASRKDRGPYEQYF | TGTGCCAGCAGAAAGGACAGGGGCCCATACGAGCAGTACTTC
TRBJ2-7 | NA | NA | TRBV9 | CASSVGLDYEQYF | TGTGCCAGCAGCGTAGGATTAGATTACGAGCAGTACTTC
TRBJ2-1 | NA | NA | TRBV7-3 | CASSRNPDEQFF | TGTGCCAGCAGCCGAAATCCCGATGAGCAGTTCTTC
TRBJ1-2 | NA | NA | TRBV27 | CASSLGTGYGYTF | TGTGCCAGCAGTCTTGGGACCGGCTATGGCTACACCTTC
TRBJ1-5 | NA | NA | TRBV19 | CATEWVLGNQPQHF | TGTGCCACGGAATGGGTTCTGGGCAATCAGCCCCAGCATTTT
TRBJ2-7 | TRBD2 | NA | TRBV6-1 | CASSEAWEGSYEQYF | TGTGCCAGCAGTGAAGCGTGGGAGGGCTCCTACGAGCAGTACTTC
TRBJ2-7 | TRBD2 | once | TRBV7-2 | CASSLEGTSFYEQYF | TGTGCCAGCAGCTTAGAGGGGACTAGTTTCTACGAGCAGTACTTC
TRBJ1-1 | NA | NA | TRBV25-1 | CASSELVNTEAFF | TGTGCCAGCAGTGAATTGGTGAACACTGAAGCTTTCTTT
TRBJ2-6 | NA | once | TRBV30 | CAWRAGQSGASVLTF | TGTGCCTGGAGGGCCGGACAGTCTGGGGCCAGCGTCCTGACTTTC
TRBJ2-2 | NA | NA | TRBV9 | CASSAPNTGELFF | TGTGCCAGCAGCGCCCCGAACACCGGGGAGCTGTTTTTT
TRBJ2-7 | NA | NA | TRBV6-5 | CASRPILEEQYF | TGTGCCAGCAGACCTATCTTAGAGGAGCAGTACTTC
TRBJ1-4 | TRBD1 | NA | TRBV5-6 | CASSSGQGREKLFF | TGTGCCAGCAGCTCCGGACAGGGTCGTGAAAAACTGTTTTTT
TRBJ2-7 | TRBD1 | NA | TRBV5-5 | CASSLVTGDSYEQYF | TGTGCCAGCAGCTTGGTCACAGGGGATTCCTACGAGCAGTACTTC
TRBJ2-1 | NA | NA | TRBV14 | CASSLLGSYNEQFF | TGTGCCAGCAGCCTCCTGGGGTCCTACAATGAGCAGTTCTTC
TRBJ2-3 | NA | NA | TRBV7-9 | CASSLVDTQYF | TGTGCCAGCAGCTTAGTTGATACGCAGTATTTT
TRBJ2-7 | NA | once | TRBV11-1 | CASSLDRYEQYF | TGTGCCAGCAGCTTAGATCGGTACGAGCAGTACTTC
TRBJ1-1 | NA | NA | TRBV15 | CATSRAAETAEEGFF | TGTGCCACCAGCAGAGCCGCGGAAACAGCCGAGGAAGGTTTCTTT
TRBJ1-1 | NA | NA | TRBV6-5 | CASSYWAGDEAFF | TGTGCCAGCAGTTACTGGGCAGGTGATGAAGCTTTCTTT